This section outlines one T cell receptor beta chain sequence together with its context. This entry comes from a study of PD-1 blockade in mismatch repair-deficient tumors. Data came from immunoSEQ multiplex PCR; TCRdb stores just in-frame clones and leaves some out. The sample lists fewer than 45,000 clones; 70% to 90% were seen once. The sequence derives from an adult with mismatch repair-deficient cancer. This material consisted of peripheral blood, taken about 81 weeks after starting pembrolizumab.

Here the CDR3 DNA reads TGCGCCAGCAGCTTGAGGGTTATGGAGACCCAGTACTTC. It is translated as CASSLRVMETQYF. V usage is TRBV5-1 and J usage is TRBJ2-5; D uncertain. In germline, CDR1 is SGHRS, CDR2 YFSETQ. The CDR3 is 13 residues long. The V end was cut by 1 base, the J end by 5 bases, with 9 bases between.